The next 20 T cell receptor beta chains were all read from a single sample in a study of T cell repertoires and HLA-DP antigens. Sequencing was performed with immunoSEQ multiplex PCR; in TCRdb, only in-frame clones are kept and a portion is missing. Of approximately 100,000 clones listed, roughly 86% are singletons. Their target antigens are unknown. Material for sequencing was CD4+ T cells from PBMCs. Receptors were obtained from a man aged 45-60 years in good health and CMV-seronegative.

The genes are TRBV27 and TRBJ1-4; D is unclear. There are 14 residues in the CDR3. CDR1 and CDR2 from the germline V gene are MNHEY and SMNVEV (reference sequence). Trimming removed 2 bases at V and 0 bases at J, with 4 bases between. The CDR3 region is CASSLRATNEKLFF. The CDR3, as DNA: TGTGCCAGCAGTTTAAGAGCAACTAATGAAAAACTGTTTTTT.

By share, this clone ranks as medium-sized. The chain employs TRBV5-8 and TRBJ1-6, with D tentatively TRBD1 (5 bases). The CDR3 loop spans 12 amino acids. The germline V gene has CDR1 SGHTS and CDR2 YDEGEE. Trimming removed 10 bases at V and 4 bases at J, with 9 bases between. The CDR3 DNA follows: TGTGCCCACCGGGGGTATAATTCACCCCTCCACTTT. This encodes CAHRGYNSPLHF. Combining the CDR3 with reference TRBV5-8 and TRBJ1-6 gives the whole variable domain EAGVTQSPTHLIKTRGQQATLRCSPISGHTSVYWYQQALGLGLQFLLWYDEGEERNRGNFPPRFSGRQFPNYSSELNVNALELEDSALYLCAHRGYNSPLHFGNGTRLTVT.

This rearrangement joins TRBV7-8 to TRBJ2-7, with D possibly being TRBD2 (6 bases). Germline CDR1 and CDR2: SGHVS and FQNEAQ. Trimming cost V 5 bases and J 0 bases, with 14 bases left between them. The CDR3 is 15 residues long. The CDR3 DNA sequence: TGTGCCAGCAGCGCAACCGGGACTTACTCCTACGAGCAGTACTTC. Amino acids: CASSATGTYSYEQYF. Based on the CDR3 plus reference TRBV7-8 and TRBJ2-7, the full variable domain is GAGVSQSPRYKVAKRGQDVALRCDPISGHVSLFWYQQALGQGPEFLTYFQNEAQLDKSGLPSDRFFAERPEGSVSTLKIQRTQQEDSAVYLCASSATGTYSYEQYFGPGTRLTVT.

The rearrangement links TRBV7-2 to TRBJ2-3; 8 bases map to TRBD2. The CDR3 loop spans 16 amino acids. Trimming took 3 bases from V and 2 from J; bases not matched to a gene: 7. Germline CDR1 reads SGHTA; CDR2 reads FQGNSA. This CDR3 reads CASSLRWRGATDTQYF. CDR3 nucleotide sequence: TGTGCCAGCAGCTTGCGTTGGCGGGGGGCCACAGATACGCAGTATTTT.

The gene calls are TRBV30 and TRBJ2-7, with D maybe TRBD1 (6 bases). V lost 2 bases and J 5 bases, leaving 19 bases between the germline ends. Germline CDR1 is GTSNPN and CDR2 is SVGIG (reference sequence). This CDR3 region has 15 residues. In DNA, the CDR3 is TGTGCCTGGAGTTACAGGGTGGGGAGCACTAACGAGCAGTACTTC. It is translated as CAWSYRVGSTNEQYF.

This chain links TRBV4-1 with TRBJ2-6; TRBD1 aligns across 10 bases. With V trimmed by 4 bases and J by 0 bases, 6 bases remained unmatched. Germline V lookup: CDR1 MGHRA, CDR2 YSYEKL. The CDR3 consists of 18 residues. The CDR3 coding sequence is TGCGCCAGCAGCCCCGGGACAGGGGACAACTCTGGGGCCAACGTCCTGACTTTC. The encoded protein is CASSPGTGDNSGANVLTF.

The V call is TRBV6-4, the J call TRBJ1-1; no definite D call. CDR3 length: 13 amino acids. Trimming shortened V by 2 bases and J by 7 bases, and 11 bases separated the two germline ends. The germline gives CDR1 MRHNA, CDR2 SNTAGT. CDR3 residues: CASSDGVGFEAFF. The DNA of the CDR3 is TGTGCCAGCAGTGACGGGGTGGGTTTTGAAGCTTTCTTT.

V is TRBV28 and J is TRBJ2-7, with D perhaps matching TRBD2 (6 bases). CDR3 length: 16 amino acids. Trimming removed 3 bases at V and 2 bases at J, with 17 bases between. The germline V gene encodes CDR1 MDHEN and CDR2 SYDVKM. In DNA form, the CDR3 reads TGTGCCAGCAGTTTCTTGACAGCCGGGGGTCCCTACGAGCAGTACTTC. Translation gives CASSFLTAGGPYEQYF.

This clone was counted between two and nine times. This chain joins TRBV5-4 and TRBJ2-1; D remains unclear. Per germline, CDR1 SGHNT and CDR2 YYREEE (reference sequence). The CDR3 spans 12 residues. Deletions cut 4 bases from V and 8 bases from J, with 10 bases between. The CDR3 sequence is CASSRISDEQFF. CDR3 DNA sequence: TGTGCCAGCAGCCGTATCTCGGATGAGCAGTTCTTC.

The V and J genes are TRBV10-3 and TRBJ2-5; 7 bases agree with TRBD2. Germline lookup yields CDR1 ENHRY and CDR2 SYGVKD. V lost 6 bases and J lost 5; bases outside the gene matches: 6. The CDR3 is made up of 13 amino acids. In DNA, the CDR3 is TGTGCCATCAGCACTAGCGCCGCCGAGACCCAGTACTTC. Protein: CAISTSAAETQYF.

The rearrangement links TRBV11-2 to TRBJ2-7; the match to TRBD1 covers 8 bases. Germline loops: CDR1 SGHAT, CDR2 FQNNGV. This CDR3 comprises 15 residues. J was trimmed by 1 base and V by 5 bases; bases with no gene match: 7. This CDR3 reads CASSPDRDSSYEQYF. The DNA for the CDR3 is TGTGCCAGCAGCCCGGACAGGGACTCTTCCTACGAGCAGTACTTC.

The V call is TRBV19, the J call TRBJ1-4, with D unresolved. V gave up 3 bases and J gave up 6 bases, with 14 bases separating them. The length of the CDR3 is 15 residues. CDR1 is LNHDA, CDR2 SQIVND, per germline (reference sequence). The chain's CDR3 is CASSMKGWGDEKLFF. The CDR3 DNA is TGTGCCAGTAGTATGAAAGGGTGGGGAGATGAAAAACTGTTTTTT. Supplemented by reference TRBV19 and TRBJ1-4, the full variable domain reads DGGITQSPKYLFRKEGQNVTLSCEQNLNHDAMYWYRQDPGQGLRLIYYSQIVNDFQKGDIAEGYSVSREKKESFPLTVTSAQKNPTAFYLCASSMKGWGDEKLFFGSGTQLSVL.

This clone has only one observation. This chain connects TRBV28 to TRBJ1-6; tentative D call: TRBD1 (6 bases). This CDR3 contains 14 residues. The V end lost 10 bases, the J end lost 9 bases, and 19 bases lay between the germline ends. Germline loops: CDR1 MDHEN, CDR2 SYDVKM. As DNA, the CDR3 is TGTGCCATCAAAGGCGGGGGGCCTGGTTCACCCCTCCACTTT. It specifies CAIKGGGPGSPLHF.

This clone came up many times. V is TRBV14 and J is TRBJ1-6; 7 bases line up with TRBD1. With V trimmed by 1 base and J by 10 bases, 13 bases remained unmatched. This CDR3 region has 17 residues. In germline, CDR1 is SGHDN, CDR2 FVKESK. The CDR3 loop reads CASSQVNLRQGISPLHF. DNA for the CDR3: TGTGCCAGCAGCCAAGTGAACTTACGACAGGGAATCTCACCCCTCCACTTT.

Comment on this clone: A read error may account for a junction end that differs from germline. The chain uses TRBV29-1 and TRBJ2-4; TRBD2 agrees at 8 bases. The CDR3 spans 11 residues. Germline values: CDR1 SQVTM, CDR2 ANQGSEA. CDR3 coding DNA: TGTGGGGCGGGGGGTTCGAACATTCAGTACTTC. Translation: CGAGGSNIQYF.

On this clone: This same CDR3 is encoded by further DNA sequences in the sample. This sequence joins TRBV7-2 and TRBJ1-1; D is perhaps TRBD1 (6 bases). CDR1 and CDR2 (germline): SGHTA, FQGNSA. CDR3 size: 14 residues. The ends were cut back, 4 bases at V and 4 bases at J, with 13 bases in the middle. In DNA form, the CDR3 reads TGTGCCAGCAGCTCACAGGGTGGGCGCACTGAAGCTTTCTTT. Translating gives CASSSQGGRTEAFF.

V gene TRBV6-1 combines with J gene TRBJ2-3, with D perhaps matching TRBD2 (5 bases). Germline V gene lookup returns CDR1 MNHNS and CDR2 SASEGT. The CDR3 spans 14 residues. V was trimmed by 8 bases and J by 6 bases, leaving 18 bases between them. DNA of the CDR3: TGTGCCAGCCGGGAACAATTAAGTGTGGATACGCAGTATTTT. It is translated as CASREQLSVDTQYF.

This chain joins TRBV4-1 and TRBJ2-1; unclear D gene. V was pared by 0 bases and J by 4 bases, with 10 bases between. Germline V CDR1 and CDR2: MGHRA, YSYEKL. This CDR3 has 15 residues. The CDR3 DNA reads TGCGCCAGCAGCCAAGATGCCACACGATACAATGAGCAGTTCTTC. This encodes CASSQDATRYNEQFF.

The rearrangement joins TRBV30 to TRBJ2-7; D unresolved. The CDR3 spans 12 residues. Germline V gene sequence: CDR1 GTSNPN, CDR2 SVGIG (reference sequence). V was pared by 6 bases and J by 4 bases, with 13 bases between. The CDR3 DNA reads as TGTGCCTGTACGGGTGCCCTTTACGAGCAGTACTTC. This translates into CACTGALYEQYF. The entire variable domain, with the rest obtained from reference TRBV30 and TRBJ2-7, is as follows: SQTIHQWPATLVQPVGSPLSLECTVEGTSNPNLYWYRQAAGRGLQLLFYSVGIGQISSEVPQNLSASRPQDRQFILSSKKLLLSDSGFYLCACTGALYEQYFGPGTRLTVT.

This chain connects TRBV7-6 to TRBJ2-1; 10 positions agree with TRBD2. The CDR3 covers 18 residues. The V segment lost 5 bases and the J segment 2 bases; nucleotides outside the gene matches: 12. Per the germline V gene, CDR1 is SGHVS and CDR2 is FNYEAQ. The CDR3 nucleotides are TGTGCCAGCAGCCCTTTTACTAGCGGGACCCCCCCCTACAATGAGCAGTTCTTC. This encodes CASSPFTSGTPPYNEQFF. The variable domain in full, completed from reference TRBV7-6 and TRBJ2-1, reads GAGVSQSPRYKVTKRGQDVALRCDPISGHVSLYWYRQALGQGPEFLTYFNYEAQQDKSGLPNDRFSAERPEGSISTLTIQRTEQRDSAMYRCASSPFTSGTPPYNEQFFGPGTRLTVL.